Presented here are 25 T cell receptor beta chains from one specimen sequenced in a study of neurological immune-mediated disorders. From the 5' RACE reads, TCRdb called clonotypes with MiXCR, one entry per CDR3 protein. The sample holds fewer than 85,000 distinct CDR3 sequences; under 4.5% are singletons and the top ten take 4.5% to 6%. Regarding time point: longitudinal time-point 3. Sequencing input: PBMCs. Every receptor here comes from a woman aged 55-70 years with multiple sclerosis.

This clonotype was seen many times. The chain uses TRBV5-1 and TRBJ2-7, with D possibly TRBD1 on 6 matching bases. With 0 bases removed from V and 6 bases from J, the gap between germline ends came to 16 bases. This CDR3 contains 15 residues. CDR1 is SGHRS and CDR2 is YFSETQ in the germline V gene. The CDR3 nucleotides are TGCGCCAGCAGCTTGGTTGTCCTGGGGGCCTCCGAGCAGTACTTC. Residues: CASSLVVLGASEQYF.

The table lists this clonotype with many counts. The gene calls are TRBV29-1 and TRBJ2-3; D is undetermined. CDR3 size: 14 residues. Trimming left V 7 bases short and J 2 bases short, with 16 bases between. CDR1 is SQVTM and CDR2 is ANQGSEA in the germline V gene. DNA for the CDR3: TGCAGCGCCCACCCACAGCTTATCACAGATACGCAGTATTTT. This sequence encodes CSAHPQLITDTQYF.

This clonotype was observed at least ten times. The CDR3 DNA sequence: TGTGCCAGCAATTCGGACCTCTACGAGCAGTACTTC. Protein sequence: CASNSDLYEQYF. V gene TRBV6-1 combines with J gene TRBJ2-7; D uncertain. Looked up from germline, CDR1 is MNHNS and CDR2 is SASEGT. Between the trimmed V and J ends, which lost 7 bases and 3 bases, there was a span of 10 bases. The CDR3 consists of 12 residues.

This clonotype appeared many times. The genes are TRBV20-1 and TRBJ2-7; D uncertain. V was clipped by 3 bases and J by 0 bases, with 30 bases between them. The CDR3 has 20 residues. Per germline, CDR1 DFQATT and CDR2 SNEGSKA (reference sequence). The CDR3 spells CSASLPEPGPRTDPSYEQYF. CDR3 bases: TGCAGTGCTAGTCTCCCCGAACCCGGGCCCAGAACAGATCCCTCCTACGAGCAGTACTTC.

This clonotype was observed at least ten times. This chain links TRBV6-5 with TRBJ2-3; D may be TRBD2 (7 bases). V lost 2 bases to trimming and J lost 2 bases, with 11 bases between them. The CDR3 runs to 15 residues. Germline-derived CDR1 and CDR2 are MNHEY and SVGAGI. The CDR3 reads CASSYRRGPTDTQYF. Here the CDR3 DNA reads TGTGCCAGCAGTTACCGGCGGGGGCCCACAGATACGCAGTATTTT.

This clonotype has a count of ten or more. The gene calls are TRBV4-1 and TRBJ1-4; D is ambiguous. The ends were cut back, 4 bases at V and 7 bases at J, with 13 bases in the middle. CDR1 MGHRA and CDR2 YSYEKL come from the germline V gene. This CDR3 is 14 amino acids long. The CDR3 DNA follows: TGCGCCAGCAGCCTACAAGAGATGGGTGAAAAACTGTTTTTT. Translation: CASSLQEMGEKLFF.

This clonotype showed up many times. The rearrangement links TRBV3-1 to TRBJ2-7, with a weak D call TRBD1 (7 bases). V lost 4 bases to trimming and J lost 3 bases, with 13 bases between them. The germline gives CDR1 LGHDT, CDR2 YNNKEL (reference sequence). The CDR3 runs 14 residues. The CDR3 protein is CASSRGTVVYEQYF. The CDR3 bases are TGTGCCAGCAGCCGCGGGACAGTCGTCTACGAGCAGTACTTC.

This clonotype came up many times. The chain combines TRBV27 with TRBJ1-5, with a possible D match to TRBD1 (5 bases). Germline V gene data show CDR1 as MNHEY and CDR2 as SMNVEV (reference sequence). Trimming pared 3 bases from V and 2 bases from J, leaving 14 bases between. The CDR3 consists of 16 residues. The CDR3 reads CASSFEFRVGNQPQHF. CDR3 in DNA: TGTGCCAGCAGTTTTGAATTCAGGGTGGGCAATCAGCCCCAGCATTTT.

The gene calls are TRBV20-1 and TRBJ2-7; D uncertain. Trimming took 4 bases from V and 0 from J, leaving 13 bases between them. The CDR3 has 14 amino acids. Per germline, CDR1 DFQATT and CDR2 SNEGSKA (reference sequence). CDR3 DNA: TGCAGTGCTAAAGTCTACCTCGCCTCCTACGAGCAGTACTTC. It is translated as CSAKVYLASYEQYF.

This clonotype was picked up many times. Mismatch with germline at one junction end may stem from a read error. The rearrangement links TRBV20-1 to TRBJ2-6; D is undetermined. CDR1 and CDR2 (germline): DFQATT, SNEGSKA (reference sequence). CDR3 size: 14 residues. CDR3 nucleotide sequence: TGCAGTGCTAGAGAATTCTCTGGCGCCAACGTCCTGACTTTC. Residues: CSAREFSGANVLTF.

Details on this clonotype: With a much larger clone just one base away, this may be a read error. The chain couples TRBV3-1 to TRBJ1-2; no clear D. This CDR3 is 13 amino acids long. CDR1 is LGHDT, CDR2 YNNKEL, per germline (reference sequence). CDR3 sequence reads: CTSSQYSGDGYTF. The CDR3 DNA sequence: TGTACCAGCAGCCAATACAGCGGGGATGGCTACACCTTC.

At least ten counts were recorded for this clonotype. This chain links TRBV6-5 with TRBJ1-1; 9 nucleotides line up with TRBD1. The CDR3 loop spans 16 amino acids. Per the germline V gene, CDR1 is MNHEY and CDR2 is SVGAGI. Trimming removed 2 bases from V and 4 bases from J; junction bases left unmatched: 8. The CDR3 region is CASSYPAGQGFTEAFF. The CDR3 region has the DNA TGTGCCAGCAGTTACCCGGCGGGACAGGGTTTCACTGAAGCTTTCTTT.

This clonotype was counted a few times. This chain uses TRBV18 with TRBJ2-1; the match to TRBD1 covers 7 bases. Trimming at V came to 6 bases and at J to 7 bases, leaving 9 bases not matched to a gene. The CDR3 consists of 14 residues. In germline, CDR1 is KGHSH, CDR2 LQKENI. The CDR3 bases are TGTGCCAGCTCGCGACAGGGTATGGGGAATGAGCAGTTCTTC. Translated, it gives CASSRQGMGNEQFF.

In regard to this clonotype: One base away lies a much larger clone, so this may be a sequencing read error. The rearrangement joins TRBV12-3 or TRBV12-4 to TRBJ2-1, with 7 bases matching TRBD2. The CDR3 totals 11 residues. V dropped 5 bases and J dropped 15; count of bases not matched to a gene: 7. CDR3 loop: CASSPAGSRFF. DNA for the CDR3: TGTGCCAGCAGTCCAGCGGGGAGTAGGTTCTTC.

There are many counts of this clonotype. This chain links TRBV7-6 with TRBJ1-6; D is ambiguous. Trimming stripped 3 bases from V and 8 bases from J, with 23 bases between. From germline, CDR1 is SGHVS and CDR2 FNYEAQ. CDR3 length: 18 amino acids. The CDR3 spells CASSLWALPSAQDSPLHF. In nucleotides, the CDR3 is TGTGCCAGCAGCTTGTGGGCCCTACCTTCGGCCCAGGATTCACCCCTCCACTTT.

Ten or more counts support this clonotype. The gene calls are TRBV5-5 and TRBJ1-1, with 7 bases aligning to TRBD1. Trimming at V came to 3 bases and at J to 0 bases, leaving 5 bases not matched to a gene. Germline CDR1 reads SGHKS; CDR2 reads YYEKEE (reference sequence). The CDR3 extends over 15 amino acids. CDR3 nucleotides: TGTGCCAGCAGCTACCAGGGGGAGTTGAACACTGAAGCTTTCTTT. It is translated as CASSYQGELNTEAFF.

This clonotype has ten or more counts. The chain uses TRBV24-1 and TRBJ2-1; D unresolved. Trimming removed 5 bases at V and 10 bases at J, with 23 bases between. CDR3 length: 16 amino acids. The germline V gene encodes CDR1 KGHDR and CDR2 SFDVKD. The CDR3 bases are TGTGCCACCAGTGGGGCAGGAGTCAACACCAAGGTAGAGCAGTTCTTC. This codes for CATSGAGVNTKVEQFF.

There are many counts of this clonotype. This CDR3 is CASSLTTEAFF. DNA for the CDR3: TGTGCCAGCAGCCTTACCACTGAAGCTTTCTTT. V gene TRBV12-3 or TRBV12-4 combines with J gene TRBJ1-1; D is ambiguous. The CDR3 is 11 amino acids. The V and J ends lost 6 bases and 4 bases respectively, with 6 bases between them.

Ten or more counts support this clonotype. In DNA form, the CDR3 reads TGCGCCAGCAGCTCCGATCGGGGGGACTCCTACGAGCAGTACTTC. As protein: CASSSDRGDSYEQYF. This chain connects TRBV5-1 to TRBJ2-7, with TRBD2 identical over 7 bases. CDR1 is SGHRS and CDR2 is YFSETQ in the germline V gene. This CDR3 spans 15 amino acids. Unmatched junction bases numbered 6, after V lost 3 bases and J lost 0 bases. The whole variable domain, filled in from reference TRBV5-1 and TRBJ2-7, reads KAGVTQTPRYLIKTRGQQVTLSCSPISGHRSVSWYQQTPGQGLQFLFEYFSETQRNKGNFPGRFSGRQFSNSRSEMNVSTLELGDSALYLCASSSDRGDSYEQYFGPGTRLTVT.

This clonotype was recorded many times. The chain is built from TRBV29-1 and TRBJ2-5; D remains ambiguous. The V end was cut by 1 base, the J end by 1 base, with 7 bases between. This CDR3 comprises 13 residues. The germline gives CDR1 SQVTM, CDR2 ANQGSEA. Here the CDR3 reads CSVEVWVQETQYF. CDR3 bases: TGCAGCGTTGAAGTTTGGGTCCAAGAGACCCAGTACTTC.

This clonotype was found many times. The chain has TRBV18 and TRBJ1-1, with D possibly being TRBD1 (5 bases). Germline lookup yields CDR1 KGHSH and CDR2 LQKENI. Trimming cost V 1 base and J 2 bases, with 17 bases left between them. The CDR3 spans 17 residues. The CDR3 protein is CASSPLVWGRGNTEAFF. CDR3 sequence (DNA): TGTGCCAGCTCACCACTTGTCTGGGGGAGGGGTAACACTGAAGCTTTCTTT.

The table lists this clonotype with many counts. J is TRBJ2-7 and V is TRBV5-5; a possible D gene is TRBD1 (6 bases). The CDR3 runs 12 residues. Trimming left V 2 bases short and J 5 bases short, with 8 bases between. The germline CDR1 and CDR2 sequences are SGHKS and YYEKEE (reference sequence). CDR3 nucleotides: TGTGCCAGCAGCTTTTCAGGGGACGAGCAGTACTTC. Amino acid sequence: CASSFSGDEQYF.

In its sample, this clonotype was seen many times. The chain recombines TRBV5-1 with TRBJ2-1; perhaps TRBD1 as D (5 bases). The CDR3 is 16 amino acids. Trimming took 4 bases from V and 5 from J, leaving 19 bases between them. Germline V gene lookup returns CDR1 SGHRS and CDR2 YFSETQ. The chain's CDR3 is CASSPTRPDSNNEQFF. The CDR3 bases are TGCGCCAGCAGCCCAACCCGCCCCGACAGCAACAATGAGCAGTTCTTC.

This clonotype was seen repeatedly, ten times or more. CDR3: CSARLDYSSYNEQFF. In nucleotides, the CDR3 is TGCAGTGCTCGCCTTGATTACTCGTCCTACAATGAGCAGTTCTTC. The chain uses TRBV20-1 and TRBJ2-1; D call uncertain. This CDR3 contains 15 residues. Between the trimmed V and J ends, which lost 5 bases and 1 base, there was a span of 15 bases. Per germline, CDR1 DFQATT and CDR2 SNEGSKA (reference sequence).

This clonotype was counted a few times. J is TRBJ2-4 and V is TRBV9, with 10 bases lining up with TRBD2. This CDR3 is 16 amino acids long. The germline gives CDR1 SGDLS, CDR2 YYNGEE. V shed 4 bases, J shed 2 bases, and the junction held 6 bases outside the gene matches. The CDR3 region has the DNA TGTGCCAGCAGCCCAGAGACTAGCGGGCCCAAAAACATTCAGTACTTC. Protein sequence: CASSPETSGPKNIQYF.